The T cell receptor (beta chain) under discussion was sequenced for a study of blood T cell repertoires in COVID-19. Overall study: The origin of the acute and convalescent COVID-19 samples was the United States, Italy and Spain.

Methods used by the authors: Reference gene primer amplification gave estimated nucleated cell counts. Method: immunoSEQ multiplex PCR; TCRdb's copy keeps in-frame clones and lacks some. V and J calls and clone size follow that table, whereas D and trimming were derived from the DNA. In the table there are 380,000 or so clones, roughly 90% of which are singletons. V lost 6 bases to trimming and J lost 6 bases; unmatched junction nucleotides: 7. This CDR3 comprises 13 residues. The germline V gene encodes CDR1 MNHNS and CDR2 SASEGT. Sequencing input: peripheral blood. The chain employs TRBV6-1 and TRBJ2-7; the match to TRBD2 covers 8 bases. The clonotype was recovered from a man in his forties with acute or convalescent COVID-19. The CDR3 reads CASSLAGRSEQYF. The DNA for the CDR3 is TGTGCCAGCAGCTTAGCGGGAAGGAGCGAGCAGTACTTC.